This T cell receptor (beta chain) came from a study of OX40 agonist ivuxolimab in advanced cancers. Study summary: Past anti-PD-1, anti-PD-L1 or anti-CTLA-4 therapy was accepted, and 40% had received some.

The table came from immunoSEQ multiplex PCR; TCRdb's copy has only in-frame clones and leaves some out. Of around 60,000 clones listed, around nine tenths are singletons. Source: CD4+ or CD8+ T cells sorted from blood, taken in a trial of the OX40 agonist ivuxolimab. This clonotype was obtained from an adult with an advanced solid tumor such as melanoma, head and neck, liver or kidney cancer.

This CDR3 reads CASSVQGRITEAFF. The CDR3 nucleotides read TGTGCCAGCAGCGTACAGGGCAGGATCACTGAAGCTTTCTTT. The chain recombines TRBV21-1 with TRBJ1-1; whether TRBD1, the table's D call, matches the DNA was not checked. TRBV21-1 is a pseudogene segment. The CDR3 covers 14 residues.